The clone carrying this TCR beta chain showed up many times. These data come from a study of prognosis after radiotherapy for stage I lung cancer. The wider study: Delivery of radiotherapy was by SBRT in 3 to 5 fractions at a biologically effective dose of at least 100 Gy.

Using two-round multiplex PCR, the authors amplified TCR beta CDR3 from genomic DNA. Gene-specific primers for each TRBV and TRBJ gene drove first-round PCR. TCRdb ran MiXCR on the multiplex PCR reads and lists one entry per CDR3 protein. The sample yields fewer than 40,000 distinct CDR3 sequences, around 30% seen once. The germline gives CDR1 SGHRS, CDR2 YFSETQ. With 5 bases clipped from V and 9 bases from J, the junction kept 7 bases outside the gene matches. The CDR3 covers 13 residues. This TCR came from a donor of 50 years or more with non-small cell lung cancer. Sample: PBMCs, taken before or after stereotactic body radiation therapy (not recorded which). The chain couples TRBV5-1 to TRBJ2-1; 8 positions match TRBD1. CDR3 amino acids: CASSPTGGAEQFF. The CDR3, as DNA: TGCGCCAGCAGTCCTACAGGGGGTGCTGAGCAGTTCTTC.